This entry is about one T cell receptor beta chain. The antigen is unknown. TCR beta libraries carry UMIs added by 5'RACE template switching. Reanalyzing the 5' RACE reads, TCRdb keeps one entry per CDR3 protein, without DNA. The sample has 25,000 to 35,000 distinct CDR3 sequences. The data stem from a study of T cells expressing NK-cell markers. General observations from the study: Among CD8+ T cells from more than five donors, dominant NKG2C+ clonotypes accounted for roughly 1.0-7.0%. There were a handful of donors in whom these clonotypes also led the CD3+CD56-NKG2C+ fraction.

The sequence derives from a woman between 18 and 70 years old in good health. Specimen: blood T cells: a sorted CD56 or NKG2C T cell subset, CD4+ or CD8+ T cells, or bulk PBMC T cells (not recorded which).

CDR3 protein: CASSREGAWNYGYTF. The rearrangement uses TRBV27 and TRBJ1-2; the D call of TRBD1 rests on TCRdb alone, since no DNA is present to check it. In germline, CDR1 is MNHEY, CDR2 SMNVEV (reference sequence). CDR3 length equals 15 residues.